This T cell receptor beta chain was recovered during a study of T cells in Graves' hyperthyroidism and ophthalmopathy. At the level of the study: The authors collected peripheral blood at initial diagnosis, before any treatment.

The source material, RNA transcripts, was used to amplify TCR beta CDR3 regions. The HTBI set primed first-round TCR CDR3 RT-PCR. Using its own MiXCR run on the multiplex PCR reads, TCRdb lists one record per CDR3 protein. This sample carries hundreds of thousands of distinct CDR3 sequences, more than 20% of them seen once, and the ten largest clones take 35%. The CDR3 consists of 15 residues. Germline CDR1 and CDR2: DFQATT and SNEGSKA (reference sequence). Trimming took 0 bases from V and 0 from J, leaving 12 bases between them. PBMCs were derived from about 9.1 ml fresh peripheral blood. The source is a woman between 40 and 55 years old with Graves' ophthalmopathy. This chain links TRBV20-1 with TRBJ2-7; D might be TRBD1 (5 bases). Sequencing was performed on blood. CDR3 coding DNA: TGCAGTGCTAGAGATGGGGCGGAGATCTCCTACGAGCAGTACTTC. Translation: CSARDGAEISYEQYF.